A selection of T cell receptor beta chains follows, all from one sample in a study of human T cells and chemical hapten exposure. TCRdb re-derived calls from the RACE reads in MiXCR, one entry per CDR3 protein. In the table there are approximately 90,000 distinct CDR3 sequences, around 25% of which are singletons. The material sequenced was whole blood, taken in connection with sensitization to the hapten diphenylcyclopropenone (DPC). These receptors all stem from a middle-aged man with alopecia areata. Some clones in this sample may be carry-over from other donors' samples. Each CDR3 is given with its conserved first and last residue. D genes are given only for firm matches. Clone size, where shown, is once, few, many, or a class for clones that have expanded.

j_call,d_call,v_call,clone_size,cdr3_nt,cdr3_aa
TRBJ2-4,TRBD2,TRBV7-2,-,TGTGCCAGCAGACCCCCCCTGGCTAGCGGGGTGATCAAAAACATTCAGTACTTC,CASRPPLASGVIKNIQYF
TRBJ1-5,-,TRBV27,few,TGTGCCAGCAGTTTAGGCAGCAACAATCAGCCCCAGCATTTT,CASSLGSNNQPQHF
TRBJ2-2,-,TRBV10-3,-,TGTGCCATCAGTGAATCTAGCCTGAACACCGGGGAGCTGTTTTTT,CAISESSLNTGELFF
TRBJ2-2,TRBD2,TRBV18,-,TGTGCCAGCTCACCAAAAGCTAGCGGGACCGGGGAGCTGTTTTTT,CASSPKASGTGELFF
TRBJ2-1,TRBD2,TRBV28,-,TGTGCCAGCAGTTTACTAGCGGGTAACAATGAGCAGTTCTTC,CASSLLAGNNEQFF
TRBJ2-1,TRBD2,TRBV20-1,few,TGCAGTGCTACCACTAGCGGAGCCTACAATGAGCAGTTCTTC,CSATTSGAYNEQFF
TRBJ2-1,TRBD1,TRBV7-3,-,TGTGCCAGCAGCCCCGGGACAGGGTTCGTCAATGAGCAGTTCTTC,CASSPGTGFVNEQFF
TRBJ1-6,-,TRBV5-1,-,TGCGCCAGCAGCCAGATGACAGGCCGAAATAATTCACCCCTCCACTTT,CASSQMTGRNNSPLHF
TRBJ2-6,-,TRBV10-2,-,TGCGCCACCTTAGACTCGGGGCTCTCTTGGGCCAACGTCCTGACTTTC,CATLDSGLSWANVLTF
TRBJ1-2,-,TRBV28,-,TGTGCCAGCGGGCCTACAAGGAATGGCTACACCTTC,CASGPTRNGYTF
TRBJ2-2,-,TRBV5-1,few,TGCGCCAGCAGCTTGGCCCCAGAGAACACCGGGGAGCTGTTTTTT,CASSLAPENTGELFF
TRBJ2-7,-,TRBV28,-,TGTGCCACCCGTTCCTTGGGGGCCTACGAGCAGTACTTC,CATRSLGAYEQYF
TRBJ1-1,-,TRBV4-2,-,TGTGCCAGCAGCCAAGAACAAGAAGTGTCTGAAGCTTTCTTT,CASSQEQEVSEAFF
TRBJ2-5,TRBD2,TRBV12-3/TRBV12-4,few,TGTGCCAGCAGTTCTTCTAGCGGGGCAGAGACCCAGTACTTC,CASSSSSGAETQYF
TRBJ2-1,-,TRBV20-1,few,TGCAGTGCTAGAGATTCTTATTACAATGAGCAGTTCTTC,CSARDSYYNEQFF
TRBJ1-1,-,TRBV7-8,-,TGTGCCAGCAGCTCAGGGCGGCAGGGCCTAGAAACTGAAGCTTTCTTT,CASSSGRQGLETEAFF
TRBJ2-2,TRBD2,TRBV3-1,-,TGTGCCAGCAGCCACACGGGAGGCACCGGGGAGCTGTTTTTT,CASSHTGGTGELFF
TRBJ2-1,-,TRBV7-2,many,TGTGCCAGCAGCTTACGAGGGTACAATGAGCAGTTCTTC,CASSLRGYNEQFF
TRBJ2-5,TRBD2,TRBV12-3/TRBV12-4,few,TGTGCCAGCAGTCCAACTAGCGGGCCCAGTGCAGAGACCCAGTACTTC,CASSPTSGPSAETQYF
TRBJ2-1,-,TRBV29-1,-,TGCAGCGTTGATTTGGGAGAAGGGTACAATGAGCAGTTCTTC,CSVDLGEGYNEQFF
TRBJ1-1,-,TRBV27,few,TGTGCCAGCAGTTTGGGCTATGAAGCTTTCTTT,CASSLGYEAFF
TRBJ2-1,TRBD1,TRBV29-1,-,TGCAGCGTTGCGGACAGGTACGACAATGAGCAGTTCTTC,CSVADRYDNEQFF
TRBJ2-3,-,TRBV6-1,-,TGTGCCAGCAGTTTATTAGCGCTACGCACAGATACGCAGTATTTT,CASSLLALRTDTQYF
TRBJ1-6,-,TRBV20-1,-,TGCAGTGCTAGAAACAGGGATAATTCACCCCTCCACTTT,CSARNRDNSPLHF
TRBJ2-7,-,TRBV11-2,-,TGTGCCAGCAGCTTAGGGGGGACCGCCTACGAGCAGTACTTC,CASSLGGTAYEQYF
TRBJ1-5,-,TRBV27,-,TGTGCCAGCAGTTTCAGGGGTAATCAGCCCCAGCATTTT,CASSFRGNQPQHF
TRBJ2-3,TRBD2,TRBV7-2,-,TGTGCCAGCAGCTTAGAGGCCCCTAGCGGGGACACAGATACGCAGTATTTT,CASSLEAPSGDTDTQYF
TRBJ1-5,-,TRBV2,-,TGTGCCAGTGGGAGGGGAGGAAATCAGCCCCAGCATTTT,CASGRGGNQPQHF
TRBJ2-4,TRBD1,TRBV6-5,few,TGTGCCAGCAGAACGACAGGGGGCGATCATTCCATTCAGTACTTC,CASRTTGGDHSIQYF
TRBJ2-1,-,TRBV29-1,few,TGCAGCGTTGGGACAGCTCTCAATGAGCAGTTCTTC,CSVGTALNEQFF
TRBJ2-1,TRBD2,TRBV6-6,-,TGTGCCAGCAGCTCTAGCGGGGACGCCTACAATGAGCAGTTCTTC,CASSSSGDAYNEQFF
TRBJ1-4,-,TRBV18,-,TGTGCCAGCTCACCAAACAGGCCGGCAACTAATGAAAAACTGTTTTTT,CASSPNRPATNEKLFF
TRBJ2-7,-,TRBV2,-,TGTGCCAGCAGAGACTTCACCAAAATGCCCTACGAGCAGTACTTC,CASRDFTKMPYEQYF
TRBJ2-7,TRBD1,TRBV28,few,TGTGCCGGGGGATACAGGACAGGGAGCTCCTACGAGCAGTACTTC,CAGGYRTGSSYEQYF
TRBJ1-1,TRBD1,TRBV20-1,-,TGCAGTGCTAGGGACCAGACAGGGGGATCTGAAGCTTTCTTT,CSARDQTGGSEAFF
TRBJ2-5,-,TRBV18,-,TGTGCCAGCTCACCACCGGGGCGATCGGAGACCCAGTACTTC,CASSPPGRSETQYF
TRBJ2-6,-,TRBV20-1,few,TGCAGTGCTCCCCGGCCTGGGGCCAACGTCCTGACTTTC,CSAPRPGANVLTF
TRBJ2-7,-,TRBV4-1,-,TGCGCCAGCAGCCATAATCCAGGATACGAGCAGTACTTC,CASSHNPGYEQYF
TRBJ2-7,-,TRBV16,few,TGTGCCAGCTCTCGACCTGAAAAGTGGAGCTCCTACGAGCAGTACTTC,CASSRPEKWSSYEQYF
TRBJ2-1,TRBD1,TRBV4-3,few,TGCGCCAGCAGCCCGACCGGGACAGGAGCCTACAATGAGCAGTTCTTC,CASSPTGTGAYNEQFF
TRBJ2-2,TRBD2,TRBV6-5,few,TGTGCCAGCAGCCCTCTGAGCGGGAGGGACACCGGGGAGCTGTTTTTT,CASSPLSGRDTGELFF
TRBJ2-3,-,TRBV5-1,many,TGCGCCAGCAGCTGGGGGCTAGCGGAGGATACGCAGTATTTT,CASSWGLAEDTQYF
TRBJ2-7,TRBD1,TRBV7-9,-,TGTGCCAGCAGCCCGTTATCCGGGACAGATTCCTACGAGCAGTACTTC,CASSPLSGTDSYEQYF
TRBJ2-1,TRBD2,TRBV2,few,TGTGCCAGCACGCTTAATGTAGCGGGAGTTGGGGGCAATGAGCAGTTCTTC,CASTLNVAGVGGNEQFF
TRBJ2-1,TRBD1,TRBV12-3/TRBV12-4,many,TGTGCCAGCAGTCCGGGACAGTCGGGGCGGGAGCAGTTCTTC,CASSPGQSGREQFF
TRBJ1-4,-,TRBV5-1,few,TGCGCCAGCAGCTTGGCGCTAGCGAATGAAAAACTGTTTTTT,CASSLALANEKLFF
TRBJ2-3,-,TRBV14,few,TGTGCCAGCAGGAGTGGAGTCACAGATACGCAGTATTTT,CASRSGVTDTQYF
TRBJ2-1,-,TRBV11-2,-,TGTGCCAGCAGCCAAAACAATGAGCAGTTCTTC,CASSQNNEQFF
TRBJ1-4,TRBD1,TRBV7-2,-,TGTGCCAGCAGTTCGACAGGGTTTAATGAAAAACTGTTTTTT,CASSSTGFNEKLFF
TRBJ2-1,-,TRBV12-3/TRBV12-4,-,TGTGCCAGCACCCAGGGACGAAAGACCTACAATGAGCAGTTCTTC,CASTQGRKTYNEQFF
TRBJ2-5,TRBD1,TRBV7-9,-,TGTGCCAGCAGCTTCAATCTACAGGGGGCCGGGGAGACCCAGTACTTC,CASSFNLQGAGETQYF
TRBJ2-1,-,TRBV4-1,-,TGCGCCAGCAGCCCGAGCCCTGGGGAGCTGCAGCCTGGGAATGAGCAGTTCTTC,CASSPSPGELQPGNEQFF
TRBJ2-1,TRBD1,TRBV28,many,TGTGCCAGCACCCTGCCCAGGGGGCGGCAGTTCTTC,CASTLPRGRQFF
TRBJ2-5,TRBD2,TRBV6-2/TRBV6-3,-,TGTGCCAGCAGTTACAGCCCTAGCGGTCCGGGGGAGACCCAGTACTTC,CASSYSPSGPGETQYF
TRBJ2-3,TRBD2,TRBV4-1,-,TGCGCCAGCACTAGGGGAGGGCTAGCGGGCGGCACAGATACGCAGTATTTT,CASTRGGLAGGTDTQYF